The subject of this entry is one T cell receptor beta chain. The data were taken from a study of blood T cell repertoires in COVID-19. Study-wide background: The samples span acute and convalescent COVID-19 from the United States, Italy and Spain.

Authors' processing steps: Using reference gene primer amplification, nucleated cell counts were estimated. Sequencing used immunoSEQ multiplex PCR; TCRdb keeps in-frame clones, though not all of them. V and J calls and clone size are copied from that table; D and trimming were computed from the DNA. The sample includes 300,000 to 400,000 clones, around 87% of them seen just once. The ends were cut back, 7 bases at V and 8 bases at J, with 17 bases in the middle. The germline gives CDR1 SNHLY, CDR2 FYNNEI. This CDR3 comprises 14 residues. Material for sequencing was peripheral blood. The gene calls are TRBV2 and TRBJ1-4; D remains ambiguous. The clonotype originates from a woman aged 50 to 60 with COVID-19, enrolled during active disease. The CDR3 reads CASKSQPWREKLFF. The CDR3 DNA reads as TGTGCCAGCAAGAGTCAGCCCTGGAGAGAAAAACTGTTTTTT.